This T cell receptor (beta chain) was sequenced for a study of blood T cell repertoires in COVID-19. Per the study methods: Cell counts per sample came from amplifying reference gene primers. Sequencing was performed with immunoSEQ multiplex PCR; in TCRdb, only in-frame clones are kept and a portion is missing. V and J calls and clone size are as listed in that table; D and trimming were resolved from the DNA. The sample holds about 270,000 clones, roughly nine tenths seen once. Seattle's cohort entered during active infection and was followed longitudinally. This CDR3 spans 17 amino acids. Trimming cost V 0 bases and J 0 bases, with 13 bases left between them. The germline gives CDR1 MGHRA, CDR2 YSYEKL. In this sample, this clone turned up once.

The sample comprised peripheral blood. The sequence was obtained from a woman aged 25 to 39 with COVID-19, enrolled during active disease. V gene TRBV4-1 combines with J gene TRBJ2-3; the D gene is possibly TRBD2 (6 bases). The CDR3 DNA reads TGCGCCAGCAGCCAAGACCCGGGACTCCTAAGCACAGATACGCAGTATTTT. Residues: CASSQDPGLLSTDTQYF.